This T cell receptor beta chain was obtained from a study of T cell repertoires in cytomegalovirus infection. This clonotype appeared many times. V lost 3 bases and J lost 2, with 4 bases in between. The CDR3 has 12 amino acids. Germline V gives CDR1 SGHAT, CDR2 FQNNGV. TCRdb independently ran MiXCR on the reads; one entry per CDR3 protein. The sample has about 180,000 distinct CDR3 sequences; approximately 15% are singletons. Sequencing was carried out using PBMCs. This TCR came from a human donor in good health (CMV status not recorded). Some clones in this sample may be carry-over from other donors' samples. The J gene is TRBJ1-1, the V gene TRBV11-2; no firm D call. The CDR3: CASSFRNTEAFF. DNA of the CDR3: TGTGCCAGCAGCTTTAGAAACACTGAAGCTTTCTTT.